The rows below give T cell receptor beta chains drawn from one sample of a study of blood T cell repertoires in COVID-19. The method was immunoSEQ multiplex PCR; TCRdb's version includes in-frame clones alone and lacks a portion of them. The sample includes about 110,000 clones, approximately 85% seen only once; the top ten take over 2%. The sequenced sample consisted of peripheral blood. The origin of the receptors is a human donor in a cohort sampled during active COVID-19. Both conserved end residues are part of each CDR3. Fields, in order: CDR3 DNA, CDR3 protein, D gene, clone size, V gene, J gene. D genes are given only for firm matches. Size tells how often a clone was seen (once, few, many) or the class of an expanded clone, and some rows leave it out.

CDR3 DNA: TGTGCCAGCAGCGTAGAGGGAGCGGGAGGGGTCTACGAGCAGTACTTC
CDR3 protein: CASSVEGAGGVYEQYF
D gene: TRBD2
clone size: .
V gene: TRBV9
J gene: TRBJ2-7

CDR3 DNA: TGTGCCAGCAGCTTAAACGGAGCGGGAGCAGGAGATACGCAGTATTTT
CDR3 protein: CASSLNGAGAGDTQYF
D gene: TRBD2
clone size: few
V gene: TRBV7-3
J gene: TRBJ2-3

CDR3 DNA: TGTGCCACATCACAGGATACCTATGGCTACACCTTC
CDR3 protein: CATSQDTYGYTF
D gene: .
clone size: .
V gene: TRBV19
J gene: TRBJ1-2

CDR3 DNA: TGTGCCAGCAGCCTCAGGGGACAGGGAAACAATGAGCAGTTCTTC
CDR3 protein: CASSLRGQGNNEQFF
D gene: TRBD1
clone size: .
V gene: TRBV14
J gene: TRBJ2-1

CDR3 DNA: TGCAGTGTCCCGGAGGCAGTCGGCGAAAAACTGTTTTTT
CDR3 protein: CSVPEAVGEKLFF
D gene: .
clone size: .
V gene: TRBV29-1
J gene: TRBJ1-4

CDR3 DNA: TGTGCCAGTGCCGGGACAGGGGGGTACAATGAGCAGTTCTTC
CDR3 protein: CASAGTGGYNEQFF
D gene: TRBD1
clone size: .
V gene: TRBV19
J gene: TRBJ2-1

CDR3 DNA: TGTGCCAGCTCACCAGGACAGGGAGACTACGAGCAGTACTTC
CDR3 protein: CASSPGQGDYEQYF
D gene: TRBD1
clone size: .
V gene: TRBV18
J gene: TRBJ2-7

CDR3 DNA: TGTGCCAGCAGCCTGACCGGGAGGGTCTGGAATGAGCAGTTCTTC
CDR3 protein: CASSLTGRVWNEQFF
D gene: TRBD2
clone size: .
V gene: TRBV5-8
J gene: TRBJ2-1

CDR3 DNA: TGTGCCAGCAGTGAATATCTGACAACCGGGGAGCTGTTTTTT
CDR3 protein: CASSEYLTTGELFF
D gene: .
clone size: .
V gene: TRBV25-1
J gene: TRBJ2-2

CDR3 DNA: TGTGCCAGCAGCCTACGGGACATCTCAGGTGGCTACACCTTC
CDR3 protein: CASSLRDISGGYTF
D gene: .
clone size: .
V gene: TRBV9
J gene: TRBJ1-2

CDR3 DNA: TGCGCCAGCAGCCCCCTAGGAGGGCGGGGGCGTAGGGGGGGCTACACCTTC
CDR3 protein: CASSPLGGRGRRGGYTF
D gene: .
clone size: few
V gene: TRBV4-1
J gene: TRBJ1-2

CDR3 DNA: TGTGCCAGCAGTGATACAGGGTCCTACAATGAGCAGTTCTTC
CDR3 protein: CASSDTGSYNEQFF
D gene: .
clone size: .
V gene: TRBV6-1
J gene: TRBJ2-1

CDR3 DNA: TGTGCCAGCAGTAGCAAACAGTGGGGCAATCAGCCCCAGCATTTT
CDR3 protein: CASSSKQWGNQPQHF
D gene: .
clone size: .
V gene: TRBV6-5
J gene: TRBJ1-5

CDR3 DNA: TGTGCCAGCCGCGGGGGCCTGGGGGGGCAGCCCCAGCATTTT
CDR3 protein: CASRGGLGGQPQHF
D gene: .
clone size: .
V gene: TRBV9
J gene: TRBJ1-5

CDR3 DNA: TGTGCCAGCATCTACTCGCCCCAGCGGGGCTTTGGGGACCAGTACTTC
CDR3 protein: CASIYSPQRGFGDQYF
D gene: TRBD2
clone size: few
V gene: TRBV6-5
J gene: TRBJ2-5

CDR3 DNA: TGCGCCAGCAGCCAAGGCCAAGGGGGCCCCTCCTACGAGCAGTACTTC
CDR3 protein: CASSQGQGGPSYEQYF
D gene: TRBD1
clone size: .
V gene: TRBV4-1
J gene: TRBJ2-7

CDR3 DNA: TGTGCCAGCAGCGGCGCCCCCTTGGACAGATACACCGGGGAGCTGTTTTTT
CDR3 protein: CASSGAPLDRYTGELFF
D gene: .
clone size: .
V gene: TRBV9
J gene: TRBJ2-2

CDR3 DNA: TGTGCCAGCAGCACGGGGAGTGGCGAGCAGTACTTC
CDR3 protein: CASSTGSGEQYF
D gene: .
clone size: .
V gene: TRBV12-3/TRBV12-4
J gene: TRBJ2-7

CDR3 DNA: TGTGCCAGCAGCTTAGGGGCCAGTCCACCCCTCCACTTT
CDR3 protein: CASSLGASPPLHF
D gene: .
clone size: .
V gene: TRBV7-6
J gene: TRBJ1-6

CDR3 DNA: TGTGCCAGCAGCCAAGGGTTGAGTAGCGGGAGGGCTAGCACAGATACGCAGTATTTT
CDR3 protein: CASSQGLSSGRASTDTQYF
D gene: TRBD2
clone size: few
V gene: TRBV3-1/TRBV3-2
J gene: TRBJ2-3

CDR3 DNA: TGTGCCAGCAGTTCCAAGACAGGGGTAAATGAGCAGTTCTTC
CDR3 protein: CASSSKTGVNEQFF
D gene: TRBD1
clone size: .
V gene: TRBV6-5
J gene: TRBJ2-1

CDR3 DNA: TGTGCCAGCAGTTTATCCGGGACTACTGACTACGAGCAGTACTTC
CDR3 protein: CASSLSGTTDYEQYF
D gene: TRBD2
clone size: once
V gene: TRBV6-5
J gene: TRBJ2-7

CDR3 DNA: TGTGCCAGCTCACCTAATACCGAGACAGGGGGCAATGGCTACACCTTC
CDR3 protein: CASSPNTETGGNGYTF
D gene: TRBD1
clone size: .
V gene: TRBV18
J gene: TRBJ1-2

CDR3 DNA: TGTGCCAGTAGTATATACCGGAGCTCCTATAATTCACCCCTCCACTTT
CDR3 protein: CASSIYRSSYNSPLHF
D gene: .
clone size: .
V gene: TRBV19
J gene: TRBJ1-6

CDR3 DNA: TGTGCCAGCAGCCGGCTTGACAATGAGCAGTTCTTC
CDR3 protein: CASSRLDNEQFF
D gene: .
clone size: once
V gene: TRBV3-1/TRBV3-2
J gene: TRBJ2-1

CDR3 DNA: TGTGCCAGCAGCCACGGTCGCGGGGGCAATGAGCAGTTCTTC
CDR3 protein: CASSHGRGGNEQFF
D gene: TRBD2
clone size: .
V gene: TRBV9
J gene: TRBJ2-1

CDR3 DNA: TGTGCCAGCGGGGAGACTAGCGGGGGGGCAGATACGCAGTATTTT
CDR3 protein: CASGETSGGADTQYF
D gene: TRBD2
clone size: .
V gene: TRBV6-5
J gene: TRBJ2-3

CDR3 DNA: TGTGCCAGCAGCCCCCGTGCAGGTCAGCCCCAGCATTTT
CDR3 protein: CASSPRAGQPQHF
D gene: .
clone size: .
V gene: TRBV6-5
J gene: TRBJ1-5

CDR3 DNA: TGTGCCAGCAACCCAGGGGGCCCCGGGGAGCTGTTTTTT
CDR3 protein: CASNPGGPGELFF
D gene: TRBD1
clone size: .
V gene: TRBV9
J gene: TRBJ2-2

CDR3 DNA: TGTGCCAGCTCACCATTGGGACAGGGGGCCCACGAGCAGTACTTC
CDR3 protein: CASSPLGQGAHEQYF
D gene: TRBD1
clone size: .
V gene: TRBV18
J gene: TRBJ2-7

CDR3 DNA: TGTGCCAGCAGCTTGGACAGGGGGCAAAGAGAGACCCAGTACTTC
CDR3 protein: CASSLDRGQRETQYF
D gene: TRBD1
clone size: .
V gene: TRBV5-4
J gene: TRBJ2-5

CDR3 DNA: TGTGCCACCAGCAGAGATATCGGGCAGGGGAACACTGAAGCTTTCTTT
CDR3 protein: CATSRDIGQGNTEAFF
D gene: .
clone size: .
V gene: TRBV15
J gene: TRBJ1-1